These 30 T cell receptor beta chains came from one sample sequenced in a study of vaccination and CD4 T cells after COVID-19. Cultured CD4+ T-cell DNA underwent Oncomine TCR Beta short-read sequencing. Via MiXCR, TCRdb re-called the PCR reads, giving one row per CDR3 protein. The repertoire holds a few thousand distinct CDR3 sequences, 25% to 30% seen once, with approximately 43% in the top ten. The sample's treatment: approximately nine-day PBMC culture with coronavirus spike peptide pools or control peptides (ViraFEST assay). Pre-COVID-19 pandemic sampling (2011-2018) yielded the unexposed donor's CD4+ T cells. Their antigen targets remain unknown. What was sequenced was CD4+ T cells from blood, cultured in vitro. All receptors derive from a human donor in good health.

The genes are TRBV19 and TRBJ1-5; D is ambiguous. The CDR3 spans 15 residues. The germline V and J ends were trimmed by 6 bases and 2 bases, with 14 bases remaining between them. Germline V gene data show CDR1 as LNHDA and CDR2 as SQIVND (reference sequence). CDR3 amino acids: CASSQTRGGNQPQHF. The CDR3 bases are TGTGCCAGTAGCCAGACTCGGGGTGGCAATCAGCCCCAGCATTTT.

The chain carries TRBV6-2 or TRBV6-3 and TRBJ1-5; D is ambiguous. The CDR3 length is 15 residues. Trimming left V 4 bases short and J 9 bases short, with 19 bases between. The V gene's germline CDR1 is MNHEY and CDR2 SVGEGT. The CDR3 DNA follows: TGTGCCAGCAGTTGGCGAGACCGAGGTTTATGGCCCCAGCATTTT. This codes for CASSWRDRGLWPQHF.

This clonotype was counted only a few times. The chain recombines TRBV6-2 or TRBV6-3 with TRBJ1-1; the D gene is possibly TRBD1 (5 bases). The CDR3 covers 15 residues. V was shortened by 2 bases and J by 4 bases, with 14 bases between the two germline ends. Germline V gives CDR1 MNHEY, CDR2 SVGEGT. CDR3: CASSYGTNSGTEAFF. The CDR3, as DNA: TGTGCCAGCAGTTACGGGACTAATTCAGGCACTGAAGCTTTCTTT.

V and J are TRBV5-4 and TRBJ1-1; D may be TRBD1 (6 bases). The CDR3 has 14 amino acids. The germline V gene encodes CDR1 SGHNT and CDR2 YYREEE (reference sequence). Trimming pared 4 bases from V and 4 bases from J, leaving 14 bases between. The CDR3: CASSPGGWGTEAFF. DNA for the CDR3: TGTGCCAGCAGCCCTGGGGGCTGGGGCACTGAAGCTTTCTTT.

The rearrangement uses TRBV4-3 and TRBJ1-2, with D possibly being TRBD1 (6 bases). Per the germline V gene, CDR1 is LGHNA and CDR2 is YSLEER. This CDR3 is 14 amino acids long. Trimming stripped 1 base from V and 4 bases from J, with 10 bases between. CDR3 in amino acids: CASSQGGQSYGYTF. CDR3 coding DNA: TGCGCCAGCAGCCAAGGAGGACAGAGCTATGGCTACACCTTC.

The chain joins TRBV24-1 to TRBJ2-5, with D perhaps matching TRBD1 (6 bases). Germline assignment: CDR1 KGHDR and CDR2 SFDVKD. This CDR3 is 15 amino acids long. Trimming took 4 bases from V and 1 from J, leaving 12 bases between them. CDR3 residues: CATSDYGQFQETQYF. CDR3 nucleotide sequence: TGTGCCACCAGTGACTATGGACAGTTCCAAGAGACCCAGTACTTC.

This chain uses TRBV6-1 with TRBJ1-1, with D tentatively TRBD1 (5 bases). The length of the CDR3 is 13 residues. Trimming removed 6 bases from V and 4 bases from J, with 12 bases in between. Germline V CDR1 and CDR2: MNHNS, SASEGT. CDR3 sequence reads: CASRDTRSTEAFF. DNA of the CDR3: TGTGCCAGCAGGGACACGAGGAGCACTGAAGCTTTCTTT.

In this sample, this clonotype turned up a few times. The V and J genes are TRBV2 and TRBJ1-1, with D maybe TRBD1 (5 bases). V was shortened by 8 bases and J by 1 base, with 14 bases between the two germline ends. Germline values: CDR1 SNHLY, CDR2 FYNNEI. This CDR3 contains 14 residues. The DNA of the CDR3 is TGTGCCAGCTCTCCCGAAGGGGCGAACACTGAAGCTTTCTTT. It specifies CASSPEGANTEAFF.

This clonotype counts as medium-sized. The CDR3 DNA reads as TGCAGTGCTAGACGGCAGGGAGGTGAAGGCTACACCTTC. This gives the protein CSARRQGGEGYTF. The rearrangement uses TRBV20-1 and TRBJ1-2; D may be TRBD1 (5 bases). V was cut by 2 bases and J by 8 bases, with 15 bases left in between. The germline V gene has CDR1 DFQATT and CDR2 SNEGSKA (reference sequence). The CDR3 is 13 residues long.

This clonotype was detected a few times. The chain joins TRBV5-1 to TRBJ2-2, with 7 bases aligning to TRBD2. Unmatched junction bases numbered 7, after V lost 3 bases and J lost 5 bases. This CDR3 is built from 15 residues. CDR1 is SGHRS, CDR2 YFSETQ, per germline. The CDR3 DNA reads TGCGCCAGCAGCTCCGGGAGGTTTGAAACCGGGGAGCTGTTTTTT. Its translation: CASSSGRFETGELFF.

The chain is built from TRBV5-1 and TRBJ1-1; 8 bases are shared with TRBD1. Germline assignment: CDR1 SGHRS and CDR2 YFSETQ. V shed 4 bases and J 4 bases; nucleotides not matched to a gene: 6. The CDR3 covers 14 residues. This CDR3 reads CASSDTGGTTEAFF. The CDR3 DNA sequence: TGCGCCAGCAGCGATACAGGGGGGACCACTGAAGCTTTCTTT.

The chain carries TRBV30 and TRBJ2-7; D is possibly TRBD2 (6 bases). The CDR3 consists of 12 residues. CDR1 and CDR2 (germline): GTSNPN, SVGIG (reference sequence). Trimming pared 2 bases from V and 7 bases from J, leaving 12 bases between. Here the CDR3 reads CAWSSFGREQYF. The DNA for the CDR3 is TGTGCCTGGAGTTCATTCGGGAGAGAGCAGTACTTC.

This chain joins TRBV10-2 and TRBJ2-5; D may be TRBD2 (6 bases). Trimming pared 6 bases from V and 2 bases from J, leaving 13 bases between. The CDR3 has 14 amino acids. Germline V gives CDR1 WSHSY, CDR2 SAAADI. The DNA for the CDR3 is TGCGCCAGCAGCCCTCAGCGGGTACAAGAGACCCAGTACTTC. This sequence encodes CASSPQRVQETQYF.

The chain's CDR3 is CASSPSPGLDSPLHF. The DNA of the CDR3 is TGCGCCAGCAGCCCCTCCCCGGGCTTGGATTCACCCCTCCACTTT. The chain links TRBV4-1 to TRBJ1-6; D remains unclear. The CDR3 is made up of 15 amino acids. CDR1 and CDR2 (germline): MGHRA, YSYEKL. Trimming stripped 4 bases from V and 8 bases from J, with 15 bases between.

J is TRBJ2-7 and V is TRBV28; the match to TRBD2 covers 9 bases. V lost 6 bases and J lost 6; bases outside the gene matches: 18. CDR1 is MDHEN and CDR2 is SYDVKM in the germline V gene. The CDR3 extends over 17 amino acids. The CDR3 is CASSPVTPAGGGSEQYF. The CDR3 nucleotides are TGTGCCAGCAGCCCGGTCACCCCAGCGGGGGGTGGTAGCGAGCAGTACTTC.

This clonotype rates as medium-sized. This rearrangement joins TRBV7-2 to TRBJ1-2, with 9 bases fitting TRBD1. The length of the CDR3 is 13 residues. Germline V gene lookup returns CDR1 SGHTA and CDR2 FQGNSA. V trimming: 5 bases; J trimming: 6 bases; junction bases outside the gene matches: 4. For the CDR3, the DNA is TGTGCCAGCAGCACGGGACAGGGAGATGGCTACACCTTC. It translates to CASSTGQGDGYTF.

This clonotype was seen a handful of times. The chain uses TRBV7-9 and TRBJ2-1; TRBD2 matches 10 bases. Germline loops: CDR1 SEHNR, CDR2 FQNEAQ (reference sequence). This CDR3 comprises 16 residues. With 5 bases clipped from V and 0 bases from J, the junction kept 4 bases outside the gene matches. CDR3: CASSHSGGSSYNEQFF. CDR3 DNA: TGTGCCAGCAGCCATAGCGGGGGGAGCTCCTACAATGAGCAGTTCTTC.

Only a few counts were recorded for this clonotype. This chain connects TRBV29-1 to TRBJ1-2; D gene ambiguous. The CDR3 spans 11 residues. Germline lookup yields CDR1 SQVTM and CDR2 ANQGSEA. The V end lost 6 bases, the J end lost 3 bases, and 8 bases lay between the germline ends. As DNA, the CDR3 is TGCAGCGTGCTGCTTTACTATGGCTACACCTTC. Translation gives CSVLLYYGYTF.

The genes are TRBV19 and TRBJ1-1; 7 bases agree with TRBD1. The CDR3 is made up of 13 amino acids. V shed 7 bases and J 8 bases; nucleotides not matched to a gene: 10. Germline V gene data show CDR1 as LNHDA and CDR2 as SQIVND (reference sequence). CDR3 amino acids: CASKDRRAAEAFF. In nucleotides, the CDR3 is TGTGCCAGTAAGGACAGGAGAGCCGCAGAAGCTTTCTTT. Full variable domain (missing parts from reference TRBV19 and TRBJ1-1): DGGITQSPKYLFRKEGQNVTLSCEQNLNHDAMYWYRQDPGQGLRLIYYSQIVNDFQKGDIAEGYSVSREKKESFPLTVTSAQKNPTAFYLCASKDRRAAEAFFGQGTRLTVV.

A few counts support this clonotype. The chain recombines TRBV7-6 with TRBJ2-7; 7 bases align to TRBD1. In germline, CDR1 is SGHVS, CDR2 FNYEAQ. The V gene end was trimmed by 3 bases and the J gene end by 5 bases; junction bases not matched to a gene: 4. CDR3 length equals 13 residues. CDR3 sequence: CASSLYDRDEQYF. CDR3 coding DNA: TGTGCCAGCAGCTTGTATGACAGGGACGAGCAGTACTTC.

The V call is TRBV7-6, the J call TRBJ1-3; TRBD1 might be the D (5 bases). V shed 5 bases and J shed 4 bases, with 18 bases lying between them. The CDR3 runs 16 residues. Germline loops: CDR1 SGHVS, CDR2 FNYEAQ. For the CDR3, the DNA is TGTGCCAGCAGCAGATCGACCGGGACCTCGGGAAACACCATATATTTT. As protein: CASSRSTGTSGNTIYF.

The chain has TRBV7-2 and TRBJ1-3; 7 bases align to TRBD1. Germline V gene sequence: CDR1 SGHTA, CDR2 FQGNSA. J was trimmed by 4 bases and V by 3 bases; bases with no gene match: 6. CDR3 length: 15 amino acids. This CDR3 reads CASSFQGGTGNTIYF. For the CDR3, the DNA is TGTGCCAGCAGCTTTCAGGGGGGGACGGGAAACACCATATATTTT.

The V gene is TRBV30, the J gene TRBJ1-2; D ambiguous. There are 12 residues in the CDR3. Between the trimmed V and J ends, which lost 0 bases and 4 bases, there was a span of 6 bases. In germline, CDR1 is GTSNPN, CDR2 SVGIG (reference sequence). CDR3 region: CAWSVPGYGYTF. The CDR3 region has the DNA TGTGCCTGGAGTGTACCCGGCTATGGCTACACCTTC.

The V gene is TRBV6-2 or TRBV6-3, the J gene TRBJ2-1; 9 bases are a match to TRBD2. The CDR3 length is 16 residues. J gave up 6 bases and V 1 base, and 7 bases lay outside the gene matches. CDR1 and CDR2 from the germline V gene are MNHEY and SVGEGT. The CDR3, as DNA: TGTGCCAGCAGTTACTTCCGGCGGGGGGGCCCCAATGAGCAGTTCTTC. Amino acids: CASSYFRRGGPNEQFF.

V gene TRBV20-1 combines with J gene TRBJ2-1; TRBD2 matches 16 bases. This CDR3 is 19 amino acids long. Germline V gene sequence: CDR1 DFQATT, CDR2 SNEGSKA (reference sequence). The ends lost 6 bases at V and 0 bases at J; junction bases unmatched: 11. The CDR3 here is CSAPGTSGGVPNSYNEQFF. The CDR3, as DNA: TGCAGTGCGCCTGGGACTAGCGGGGGGGTCCCCAACTCCTACAATGAGCAGTTCTTC.

This clonotype was seen a handful of times. This sequence joins TRBV6-2 or TRBV6-3 and TRBJ1-5; 7 nucleotides line up with TRBD1. Germline CDR1 is MNHEY and CDR2 is SVGEGT. There are 15 residues in the CDR3. The J segment lost 7 bases and the V segment lost 6 bases, leaving 12 bases of the junction unmatched. The CDR3 here is CASRPDDRVDQPQHF. CDR3 coding DNA: TGTGCCAGCAGGCCTGACGACAGGGTCGACCAGCCCCAGCATTTT.

The chain couples TRBV19 to TRBJ1-5, with 10 bases lining up with TRBD1. V shed 4 bases and J 7 bases; nucleotides not matched to a gene: 10. Germline V CDR1 and CDR2: LNHDA, SQIVND (reference sequence). The CDR3 is 16 residues long. The CDR3 nucleotides are TGTGCCAGTAGTACCCGTATGACAGGGGGCGGACAGCCCCAGCATTTT. Translated, it gives CASSTRMTGGGQPQHF.

In this sample, this clonotype turned up a few times. The rearrangement links TRBV7-2 to TRBJ1-2; D not certain. Germline V lookup: CDR1 SGHTA, CDR2 FQGNSA. Trimming took off 1 base at V and 8 bases at J, with 14 bases between the two ends. The CDR3 runs to 14 residues. CDR3 coding DNA: TGTGCCAGCAGCTTAGAGTCCGGGGTGGGAGGCTACACCTTC. It specifies CASSLESGVGGYTF.

J is TRBJ1-1 and V is TRBV28, with a possible D match to TRBD1 (5 bases). The CDR3 spans 16 residues. Trimming took 5 bases from V and 1 from J, leaving 17 bases between them. CDR1 is MDHEN and CDR2 is SYDVKM in the germline V gene. The CDR3 DNA reads as TGTGCCAGCAGTGCCGAGGTGGGGCGTGGGAACACTGAAGCTTTCTTT. This codes for CASSAEVGRGNTEAFF.

This clonotype showed up just a few times. The chain combines TRBV30 with TRBJ1-5; weak D call: TRBD1 (6 bases). The CDR3 covers 12 residues. V lost 7 bases and J 9 bases, leaving 16 bases between the germline ends. The V gene's germline CDR1 is GTSNPN and CDR2 SVGIG (reference sequence). The CDR3 is CAYGQGRAPQHF. For the CDR3, the DNA is TGTGCCTATGGGCAGGGGAGAGCGCCCCAGCATTTT.